The clone carrying this T cell receptor beta chain was counted at least ten times. Its antigen is not identified. TCRdb passed the 5' RACE reads through MiXCR, listing each CDR3 protein once. The table has approximately 69,000 distinct CDR3 sequences, 5.9% seen once. This entry is derived from a study of T cells after yellow fever vaccination. General study results and limits: It was a small share of clonotypes that appeared in both CD4 and CD8 compartments.

The CDR3 totals 13 residues. Germline V gene sequence: CDR1 SGHNT, CDR2 YENEEA. V dropped 3 bases and J dropped 2 bases, with 6 bases sitting between them. The V call is TRBV11-3, the J call TRBJ2-3; no definite D call. The TCR was taken from a man aged 18-30 years who received the YFV17D yellow fever vaccine. The specimen comprised CD4+ T cells sorted from PBMCs, sampled more than 13 days after the first yellow fever vaccination. The CDR3 bases are TGTGCCAGCAGCTTGGTCCACACAGATACGCAGTATTTT. Translated: CASSLVHTDTQYF. Complete variable domain (other parts from reference TRBV11-3 and TRBJ2-3): EAGVVQSPRYKIIEKKQPVAFWCNPISGHNTLYWYLQNLGQGPELLIRYENEEAVDDSQLPKDRFSAERLKGVDSTLKIQPAELGDSAVYLCASSLVHTDTQYFGPGTRLTVL.